The 30 T cell receptor beta chains in this list originate from one sample, sequenced in a study of blood T cell repertoires in COVID-19. This table comes from immunoSEQ multiplex PCR, and its TCRdb copy is limited to in-frame clones, with some not included. The table has 70,000 to 85,000 clones, roughly four fifths seen once. Sequences were obtained from peripheral blood. The receptors here all came from a man aged 55 to 70 with acute or convalescent COVID-19.

The chain carries TRBV15 and TRBJ1-1; D not certain. Looked up from germline, CDR1 is LNHNV and CDR2 is YYDKDF (reference sequence). The CDR3 totals 12 residues. Trimming shortened V by 1 base and J by 8 bases, and 8 bases separated the two germline ends. CDR3 protein: CATSRAPSEAFF. CDR3 nucleotide sequence: TGTGCCACCAGCAGAGCTCCGTCGGAAGCTTTCTTT.

V usage is TRBV4-2 and J usage is TRBJ2-3, with TRBD2 identical over 9 bases. Looked up from germline, CDR1 is LGHNA and CDR2 is YNFKEQ. J gave up 3 bases and V 8 bases, and 9 bases lay outside the gene matches. The CDR3 spans 15 residues. CDR3 in DNA: TGTGCCAGCCGTAGGCAAGCGGGGGGAACAGATACGCAGTATTTT. Translation: CASRRQAGGTDTQYF.

The chain links TRBV12-3 or TRBV12-4 to TRBJ2-2, with no clear D. Trimming stripped 6 bases from V and 9 bases from J, with 8 bases between. This CDR3 is built from 11 residues. CDR3 in amino acids: CASRVARELFF. The DNA for the CDR3 is TGTGCCAGCAGGGTGGCAAGGGAGCTGTTTTTT.

V is TRBV3-1 (or the pseudogene TRBV3-2) and J is TRBJ1-1; D is unclear. The CDR3 consists of 14 residues. Germline loops: CDR1 LGHDT, CDR2 YNNKEL (reference sequence). Trimming left V 4 bases short and J 2 bases short, with 11 bases between. CDR3 sequence (DNA): TGTGCCAGCAGCCCCACGGCAGGTAACACTGAAGCTTTCTTT. Protein product: CASSPTAGNTEAFF.

This sequence joins TRBV15 and TRBJ1-2, with no clear D. Trimming shortened V by 6 bases and J by 0 bases, and 8 bases separated the two germline ends. Looked up from germline, CDR1 is LNHNV and CDR2 is YYDKDF (reference sequence). The CDR3 loop spans 13 amino acids. The DNA for the CDR3 is TGTGCCACCAGTCTACAGACTAACTATGGCTACACCTTC. Translating it yields CATSLQTNYGYTF.

The CDR3 nucleotides read TGTGCCAGCAGCTTCCGAGACAGAACCTCTGGAAACACCATATATTTT. Protein product: CASSFRDRTSGNTIYF. The chain joins TRBV7-8 to TRBJ1-3, with a possible D match to TRBD1 (5 bases). Trimming shortened V by 3 bases and J by 0 bases, and 12 bases separated the two germline ends. The CDR3 loop spans 16 amino acids. From germline, CDR1 is SGHVS and CDR2 FQNEAQ.

This clone is a singleton in its sample. This chain connects TRBV27 to TRBJ2-2; 8 positions match TRBD1. CDR3 size: 16 residues. The germline gives CDR1 MNHEY, CDR2 SMNVEV (reference sequence). The V gene end was trimmed by 3 bases and the J gene end by 9 bases; junction bases not matched to a gene: 12. The CDR3 DNA follows: TGTGCCAGCAGTTTTATCGGACAGGGCGTTGAGAGGGAGCTGTTTTTT. This encodes CASSFIGQGVERELFF.

The CDR3 DNA reads as TGCGCCAGCAGCTTGGGACTAGCGGACACCGGGGAGCTGTTTTTT. Translating it yields CASSLGLADTGELFF. The V gene is TRBV5-1, the J gene TRBJ2-2; 9 positions agree with TRBD2. After removal of 0 bases from V and 3 bases from J, the junction contained 0 bases not matched to a gene. Germline values: CDR1 SGHRS, CDR2 YFSETQ. The CDR3 totals 15 residues.

CDR3 DNA: TGTGCCAGCAGTGCCGGGGAGCAGAGCTCTGGAAACACCATATATTTT. Translation: CASSAGEQSSGNTIYF. The V and J genes are TRBV2 and TRBJ1-3, with unresolved D. Trimming removed 4 bases at V and 0 bases at J, with 13 bases between. This CDR3 is built from 16 residues. Germline V gene sequence: CDR1 SNHLY, CDR2 FYNNEI.

This chain connects TRBV11-2 to TRBJ2-1; D remains ambiguous. Germline CDR1 is SGHAT and CDR2 is FQNNGV. The CDR3 covers 14 residues. V gave up 3 bases and J gave up 12 bases, with 18 bases separating them. CDR3 sequence: CASSLEPRGFVQFF. The DNA for the CDR3 is TGTGCCAGCAGCTTGGAACCTAGAGGCTTCGTGCAGTTCTTC.

V and J are TRBV5-4 and TRBJ2-1; 10 positions agree with TRBD2. CDR1 and CDR2 from the germline V gene are SGHNT and YYREEE (reference sequence). The CDR3 sequence is 18 residues long. Unmatched junction bases numbered 13, after V lost 0 bases and J lost 7 bases. The CDR3 coding sequence is TGTGCCAGCAGCTTGGGGGGACCAAGCGGGGGGGCTGATAATGAGCAGTTCTTC. As protein: CASSLGGPSGGADNEQFF.

The chain joins TRBV7-8 to TRBJ1-3, with 8 nucleotides matching TRBD1. The germline CDR1 and CDR2 sequences are SGHVS and FQNEAQ. After removal of 5 bases from V and 3 bases from J, the junction contained 3 bases not matched to a gene. The CDR3 has 14 residues. The CDR3 region is CASSLGTGGNTIYF. The CDR3 DNA follows: TGTGCCAGCAGCCTAGGGACAGGTGGAAACACCATATATTTT. The full variable domain, its missing parts supplied by reference TRBV7-8 and TRBJ1-3, is GAGVSQSPRYKVAKRGQDVALRCDPISGHVSLFWYQQALGQGPEFLTYFQNEAQLDKSGLPSDRFFAERPEGSVSTLKIQRTQQEDSAVYLCASSLGTGGNTIYFGEGSWLTVV.

The gene calls are TRBV10-3 and TRBJ1-1, with D possibly TRBD1 on 5 matching bases. CDR3 length: 15 amino acids. V was cut by 1 base and J by 4 bases, with 13 bases left in between. From germline, CDR1 is ENHRY and CDR2 SYGVKD. The CDR3 DNA sequence: TGTGCCATCAGTGAGTATGGGGGGAGCGGCACTGAAGCTTTCTTT. Translating it yields CAISEYGGSGTEAFF.

The chain recombines TRBV7-9 with TRBJ2-3, with 7 bases lining up with TRBD1. V gave up 4 bases and J gave up 2 bases; unmatched junction bases: 6. The CDR3 sequence is 15 residues long. Germline V lookup: CDR1 SEHNR, CDR2 FQNEAQ (reference sequence). CDR3 in DNA: TGTGCCAGCAGCTCTAGGGGGCTCCCCACAGATACGCAGTATTTT. Protein: CASSSRGLPTDTQYF.

Here the CDR3 reads CASSGDGRTANEQFF. The CDR3 coding sequence is TGCGCCAGCAGCGGAGACGGGAGGACGGCAAATGAGCAGTTCTTC. The chain combines TRBV5-1 with TRBJ2-1; 7 bases are a match to TRBD2. The CDR3 is 15 amino acids. Trimming cost V 4 bases and J 7 bases; bases outside gene matches: 11. The germline V gene has CDR1 SGHRS and CDR2 YFSETQ.

The J gene is TRBJ1-1, the V gene TRBV30; TRBD1 might be the D (6 bases). V shed 3 bases and J shed 5 bases, with 22 bases lying between them. Per the germline V gene, CDR1 is GTSNPN and CDR2 is SVGIG (reference sequence). The CDR3 loop spans 16 amino acids. DNA of the CDR3: TGTGCCTGGAGAGGGGGTTGGAGGAGGATAGGAACTGAAGCTTTCTTT. This sequence encodes CAWRGGWRRIGTEAFF. The whole variable domain, remainder taken from reference TRBV30 and TRBJ1-1, is SQTIHQWPATLVQPVGSPLSLECTVEGTSNPNLYWYRQAAGRGLQLLFYSVGIGQISSEVPQNLSASRPQDRQFILSSKKLLLSDSGFYLCAWRGGWRRIGTEAFFGQGTRLTVV.

The chain couples TRBV30 to TRBJ1-4; 9 bases map to TRBD1. The CDR3 covers 15 residues. With V trimmed by 3 bases and J by 7 bases, 9 bases remained unmatched. Germline CDR1 GTSNPN, CDR2 SVGIG (reference sequence). The CDR3 loop reads CAWRNTGGAGEKLFF. CDR3 coding DNA: TGTGCCTGGAGGAATACAGGGGGCGCGGGTGAAAAACTGTTTTTT.

The rearrangement uses TRBV30 and TRBJ1-4; D might be TRBD1 (5 bases). Between the trimmed V and J ends, which lost 4 bases and 8 bases, there was a span of 14 bases. The CDR3 contains 13 residues. Germline assignment: CDR1 GTSNPN and CDR2 SVGIG (reference sequence). This chain's CDR3 is CAWMGQGGEKLFF. The CDR3 DNA sequence: TGTGCCTGGATGGGTCAGGGAGGCGAAAAACTGTTTTTT.

The rearrangement joins TRBV7-9 to TRBJ1-4, with a tentative D call TRBD1 (5 bases). Trimming left V 7 bases short and J 9 bases short, with 15 bases between. Germline V gives CDR1 SEHNR, CDR2 FQNEAQ (reference sequence). The CDR3 is 13 residues long. The CDR3 coding sequence is TGTGCCAGCACTCTGCAGGGTGCCCAAAAACTGTTTTTT. Its translation: CASTLQGAQKLFF.

V is TRBV29-1 and J is TRBJ1-2; D may be TRBD1 (6 bases). V lost 5 bases and J lost 7, with 14 bases in between. Per germline, CDR1 SQVTM and CDR2 ANQGSEA. The CDR3 has 12 amino acids. The CDR3 nucleotides read TGCAGCGTTCAGGGGAGTTGGAGTGGCTACACCTTC. This sequence encodes CSVQGSWSGYTF.

The CDR3 coding sequence is TGTGCCAGCAGTTCGGACTTCGCGGGGGGGACCCAGTACTTC. Translation gives CASSSDFAGGTQYF. This chain links TRBV27 with TRBJ2-5; 8 nucleotides line up with TRBD2. CDR1 and CDR2 from the germline V gene are MNHEY and SMNVEV (reference sequence). The ends lost 4 bases at V and 7 bases at J; junction bases unmatched: 8. This CDR3 region has 14 residues.

The chain carries TRBV5-1 and TRBJ2-7; TRBD2 matches at 16 bases. This CDR3 is built from 15 residues. Trimming cost V 3 bases and J 6 bases; bases outside gene matches: 3. CDR1 is SGHRS and CDR2 is YFSETQ in the germline V gene. The CDR3 is CASSSGLAGGVEQYF. CDR3 DNA: TGCGCCAGCAGCTCGGGACTAGCGGGAGGGGTCGAGCAGTACTTC.

The chain employs TRBV19 and TRBJ2-7; 9 bases map to TRBD2. V lost 6 bases, J lost 2 bases, and 5 bases stayed unmatched. The CDR3 runs 14 residues. The germline V gene has CDR1 LNHDA and CDR2 SQIVND (reference sequence). The CDR3 DNA reads TGTGCCAGTAGGCCGACTAGCGGAGCCTACGAGCAGTACTTC. Translating gives CASRPTSGAYEQYF.

This clone came up once. V gene TRBV4-3 combines with J gene TRBJ2-3; maybe TRBD2 (5 bases). The germline V gene encodes CDR1 LGHNA and CDR2 YSLEER. The length of the CDR3 is 15 residues. The V end was cut by 5 bases, the J end by 2 bases, with 14 bases between. The CDR3 protein is CASSDGRTLTDTQYF. CDR3 DNA: TGCGCCAGCAGCGACGGCAGGACTCTCACAGATACGCAGTATTTT.

The chain links TRBV11-2 to TRBJ2-5; TRBD2 agrees at 9 bases. CDR1 and CDR2 from the germline V gene are SGHAT and FQNNGV. The CDR3 totals 14 residues. Trimming at V came to 3 bases and at J to 5 bases, leaving 4 bases not matched to a gene. The CDR3 DNA reads as TGTGCCAGCAGCTTCGGGACTAGCATGGAGACCCAGTACTTC. Its protein is CASSFGTSMETQYF.

The chain couples TRBV5-1 to TRBJ1-4, with D perhaps TRBD1 (6 bases). This CDR3 is built from 16 residues. CDR1 and CDR2 from the germline V gene are SGHRS and YFSETQ. The V and J ends lost 2 bases and 0 bases respectively, with 11 bases between them. Here the CDR3 DNA reads TGCGCCAGCAGCTTAGGACAGTCCGCAACTAATGAAAAACTGTTTTTT. This translates into CASSLGQSATNEKLFF.

The chain carries TRBV5-1 and TRBJ2-7; TRBD1 is a possible D gene (6 bases). Germline assignment: CDR1 SGHRS and CDR2 YFSETQ. V was clipped by 0 bases and J by 2 bases, with 12 bases between them. The CDR3 loop spans 15 amino acids. The CDR3 DNA reads as TGCGCCAGCAGCTTGGAGGGGGTGGGTGCCTACGAGCAGTACTTC. It yields the protein CASSLEGVGAYEQYF. Based on the CDR3 plus reference TRBV5-1 and TRBJ2-7, the full variable domain is KAGVTQTPRYLIKTRGQQVTLSCSPISGHRSVSWYQQTPGQGLQFLFEYFSETQRNKGNFPGRFSGRQFSNSRSEMNVSTLELGDSALYLCASSLEGVGAYEQYFGPGTRLTVT.

The J gene is TRBJ2-7, the V gene TRBV19, with 12 bases matching TRBD1. CDR1 LNHDA and CDR2 SQIVND come from the germline V gene (reference sequence). The CDR3 has 13 amino acids. The V segment lost 9 bases and the J segment 5 bases; nucleotides outside the gene matches: 5. The CDR3 sequence is CASSGQGADEQYF. The CDR3 DNA reads as TGTGCCAGCTCGGGACAGGGGGCCGACGAGCAGTACTTC.

This clone was detected only once. The chain links TRBV5-1 to TRBJ1-4; possible D gene TRBD1, 6 bases. Germline values: CDR1 SGHRS, CDR2 YFSETQ. The CDR3 is made up of 17 amino acids. V was shortened by 3 bases and J by 0 bases, with 15 bases between the two germline ends. CDR3 residues: CASSSRPQGATNEKLFF. CDR3 sequence (DNA): TGCGCCAGCAGCTCCAGGCCACAGGGCGCAACTAATGAAAAACTGTTTTTT.

This chain links TRBV19 with TRBJ2-7; 10 bases are a match to TRBD1. V was clipped by 4 bases and J by 5 bases; unmatched bases: 8. Germline CDR1 and CDR2: LNHDA and SQIVND (reference sequence). This CDR3 spans 15 amino acids. CDR3: CASSTLGDRGHEQYF. The CDR3 coding sequence is TGTGCCAGTAGTACCTTGGGGGACAGGGGACACGAGCAGTACTTC.